The T cell receptor beta chain described here comes from a study of spatial heterogeneity in lung cancer. For the study at large: Alpha-chain sequences were consistently detected in smaller numbers than beta-chain sequences.

Study-level results: Ubiquitous expanded tumor TCRs were seen in blood more at resection than at follow-up.

TCRdb ran MiXCR on the 5' RACE reads and lists one entry per CDR3 protein. The sample lists approximately 52,000 distinct CDR3 sequences, 5.3% seen once, with around 10% in the top ten. This clonotype was detected ten times or more. Its cognate antigen is unknown. The time point was: sample taken at primary tumor resection. Whole RNA was taken from tumor, nontumor lung or frozen PBMC; it was then sequenced unsorted. This CDR3 spans 15 amino acids. V shed 8 bases and J shed 2 bases, with 16 bases lying between them. The rearrangement links TRBV12-3 or TRBV12-4 to TRBJ2-1; weak D call: TRBD2 (6 bases). The TCR originated in a male donor with early-stage non-small cell lung cancer. The sequencing here drew on PBMCs, taken at surgery. CDR3 DNA sequence: TGTGCCAGCGGACCACGGAGGGGAACCTACAATGAGCAGTTCTTC. It translates to CASGPRRGTYNEQFF.